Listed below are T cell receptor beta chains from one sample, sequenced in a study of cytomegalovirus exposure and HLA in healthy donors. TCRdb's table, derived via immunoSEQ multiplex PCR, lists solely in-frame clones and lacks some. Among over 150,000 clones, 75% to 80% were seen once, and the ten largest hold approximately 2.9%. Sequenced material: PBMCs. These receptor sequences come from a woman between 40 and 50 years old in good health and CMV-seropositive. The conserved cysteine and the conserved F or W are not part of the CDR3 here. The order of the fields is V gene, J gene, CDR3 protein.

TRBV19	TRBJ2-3	ASSGGPGTGNTDTQY
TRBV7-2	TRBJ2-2	ASSRDRFTGELF
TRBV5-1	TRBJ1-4	ASSLGGAGEKLF
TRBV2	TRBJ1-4	ASKSVAGEGTNEKLF
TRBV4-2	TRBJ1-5	ASSQVPGEGRNQPQH
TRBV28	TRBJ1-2	ASSPIGGGQESYT
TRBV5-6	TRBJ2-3	ASSLAWRAGDADTQY
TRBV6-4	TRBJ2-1	ASSPDRQDEQF
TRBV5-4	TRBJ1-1	ASSLKIRDGRDEAF
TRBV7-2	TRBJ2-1	ASSLEVSGDYNEQF
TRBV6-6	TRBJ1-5	ASSRGSGQPQH
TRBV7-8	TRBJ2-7	ASSLGGGGNEQY
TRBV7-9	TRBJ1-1	ASSLAGTGNTEAF
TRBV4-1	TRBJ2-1	ASSQERSGRASSYNEQF
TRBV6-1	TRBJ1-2	ASSPGNYGYT
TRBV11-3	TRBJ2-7	ASSPGGAGYEQY